The present TCR beta chain was sequenced within a study of blood T cell repertoires in COVID-19. At the level of the study: Sample material is recorded as cDNA or gDNA derived from T cells, B-cell-depleted T cells, or PBMCs.

This clone showed up just once. As originally analysed: The authors estimated nucleated cell counts from reference gene primer amplification. Repertoires were generated with immunoSEQ multiplex PCR, while TCRdb's copy carries only in-frame clones and drops some. V and J calls and clone size are those listed in that table; D and trimming were worked out from the DNA. This repertoire shows more than 200,000 clones, 82% found once; its top ten account for approximately 8.4%. The Seattle patients joined while their infection was active and were tracked longitudinally afterward. Trimming removed 0 bases from V and 4 bases from J, with 6 bases in between. CDR1 MNHEY and CDR2 SVGAGI come from the germline V gene. The CDR3 totals 13 residues.

This chain joins TRBV6-5 and TRBJ1-2; no reliable D call. Specimen: peripheral blood. This sequence originates from a woman older than 75 with COVID-19, enrolled during active disease. In DNA form, the CDR3 reads TGTGCCAGCAGTTACTCGAGGATCTATGGCTACACCTTC. This sequence encodes CASSYSRIYGYTF.